The clone carrying this T cell receptor beta chain was detected many times. The antigen remains undetermined. The germline V gene encodes CDR1 SGHAT and CDR2 FQNNGV. The V end was cut by 5 bases, the J end by 5 bases, with 10 bases between. The CDR3 length is 13 residues. This specimen comes from a study of T-cell memory formation after mild COVID-19. Notes on the study in general: A balance of CD4 and CD8 characterized clones contracting day 15 to 85, whereas later expanders leaned CD4+. Memory sampled before infection contained some responding clones, suggesting cross-reactive memory joined. Confirmation of SARS-CoV-2 specificity was lacking for second-wave clones peaking day 37.

Constant-segment primers served in 5'RACE that generated TCR alpha and TCR beta cDNA libraries bearing sample barcodes and UMIs. TCRdb independently ran MiXCR on the 5' RACE reads; one entry per CDR3 protein. The sample lists tens of thousands of distinct CDR3 sequences, around 10% occurring once. The rearrangement joins TRBV11-2 to TRBJ2-4; D gene uncertain. The receptor's source is a man between 18 and 35 years old who had mild COVID-19 (a few samples of this study predate the infection). Cell type and time point are not known. The sequencing sample was made of PBMCs or a T cell subset sorted from them (not recorded which). In DNA, the CDR3 is TGTGCCAGCAGCCCTGGGCGCGAAAACATTCAGTACTTC. Its protein product is CASSPGRENIQYF.